This T cell receptor (beta chain) was recovered during a study of OX40 agonist ivuxolimab in advanced cancers. Study summary: The group had a mean age of about 60 years, ranged from 23 to 79, and was around 82% male. General study results and limits: Dose levels from 0.1 to 3.0 mg/kg saw CD4+ and CD8+ blood T cells expand clonally by week 6.

The V end lost 7 bases, the J end lost 5 bases, and 17 bases lay between the germline ends. The CDR3 contains 14 residues. Germline CDR1 and CDR2: SNHLY and FYNNEI. Profiled with immunoSEQ multiplex PCR; TCRdb holds only in-frame clones, not every one. Among fewer than 35,000 clones listed, around nine tenths were seen once. As to this clone: The antigen remains unidentified.

This receptor was identified in an adult with an advanced solid tumor such as melanoma, head and neck, liver or kidney cancer. This specimen consisted of CD4+ or CD8+ T cells sorted from blood, obtained in a trial of the OX40 agonist ivuxolimab. This chain connects TRBV2 to TRBJ1-1; weak D call: TRBD1 (6 bases). CDR3 in amino acids: CASKRTGSRTEAFF. The CDR3 region has the DNA TGTGCCAGCAAGCGTACAGGGAGCAGGACTGAAGCTTTCTTT.